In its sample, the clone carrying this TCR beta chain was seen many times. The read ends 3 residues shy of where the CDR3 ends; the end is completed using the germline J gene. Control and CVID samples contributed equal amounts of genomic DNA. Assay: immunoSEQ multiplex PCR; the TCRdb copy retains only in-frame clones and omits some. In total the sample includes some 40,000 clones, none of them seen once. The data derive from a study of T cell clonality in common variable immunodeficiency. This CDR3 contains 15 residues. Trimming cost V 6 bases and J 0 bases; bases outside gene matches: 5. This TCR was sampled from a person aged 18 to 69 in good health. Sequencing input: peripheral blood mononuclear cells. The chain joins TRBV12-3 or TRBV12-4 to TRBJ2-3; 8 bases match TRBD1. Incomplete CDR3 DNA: TGTGCCAGCAGCCGACAGGGGACTAGCACAGATACG. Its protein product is CASSRQGTSTDT. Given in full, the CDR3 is CASSRQGTSTDTQYF.